This T cell receptor beta chain was sequenced for a study of CD8+ T cells in alopecia areata. Described treatment: oral pan-JAK inhibitor, 5-10 mg twice daily. V gave up 0 bases and J gave up 10 bases, with 7 bases separating them. The CDR3 sequence is 12 residues long. CDR1 and CDR2 from the germline V gene are SEHNR and FQNEAQ (reference sequence). As the sequencing template, cDNA was produced by extracting RNA and reverse transcribing it. Assay: immunoSEQ multiplex PCR; the TCRdb copy retains only in-frame clones and omits some. Found here are roughly 200,000 clones, roughly three fifths of them singletons; the top ten hold roughly 12%.

The clonotype originates from a human donor with alopecia areata. V usage is TRBV7-9 and J usage is TRBJ2-1; weak D call: TRBD1 (6 bases). The sequencing used CD8+ T cells sorted from blood, collected at week 24, from a patient treated with tofacitinib. The CDR3 DNA reads as TGTGCCAGCAGCTTAGCGCAGGGGGAGCAGTTCTTC. Translating it yields CASSLAQGEQFF.